This T cell receptor beta chain appears in the sequencing data of a study of chemoradiotherapy in HPV16-positive cancers. Background on the study: Candidate HPV-specific T-cell clones and common TCR motifs came from functional assays in a couple of HPV16-positive patients.

Measured with immunoSEQ multiplex PCR; TCRdb has only the in-frame clones, and not every one. The table includes almost 5,500 clones, 55% to 85% detected once. General study results and limits: Functional assays defining HPV-specific T cells used only a couple of HPV16-positive patients. Candidate HPV-specific clones and E7-related TCR motifs grew in tumor during treatment. Better recurrence-free survival went with HPV-responsive T-cell expansion in HPV16-positive patients.

About this clone itself: The antigen is not known.

The CDR3 contains 13 residues. The germline V gene has CDR1 GTSNPN and CDR2 SVGIG (reference sequence). The V end lost 1 base, the J end lost 7 bases, and 10 bases lay between the germline ends. The sample in question was tumor tissue, obtained from a patient who underwent chemoradiotherapy. The V gene is TRBV30, the J gene TRBJ1-4; D ambiguous. The TCR comes from a human donor with HPV-associated anogenital cancer. The CDR3 bases are TGTGCCTGGAGTGGGGGAACTGGTGAAAAACTGTTTTTT. Protein sequence: CAWSGGTGEKLFF.